A selection of T cell receptor beta chains follows, all from one sample in a study of T cells in Graves' hyperthyroidism and ophthalmopathy. TCRdb fed the multiplex PCR reads into MiXCR, producing one record per CDR3 protein. The table lists 300,000 to 400,000 distinct CDR3 sequences, roughly an eighth of them singletons. The sample comprised blood. The receptors here all came from a woman younger than 35 with Graves' hyperthyroidism. CDR3s include the opening cysteine and the closing phenylalanine or tryptophan. A D gene is named only where the DNA matches it firmly. Clone size is stated in some rows and not others, as once, few, many or a class when expanded.

V	D	size	J	DNA	CDR3
TRBV28	NA	many	TRBJ2-7	TGTGCCAGCAGTTTACGGAGCGAGCAGTACTTC	CASSLRSEQYF
TRBV19	TRBD1	NA	TRBJ1-2	TGTGCCAGTAGTATAGACGGCGGGACAGGAATTAACTATGGCTACACCTTC	CASSIDGGTGINYGYTF
TRBV10-3	TRBD1	few	TRBJ1-5	TGTGCCATCAGTGAAAACAGGGGGGGCAATCAGCCCCAGCATTTT	CAISENRGGNQPQHF
TRBV13	NA	many	TRBJ2-5	TGTGCCAGCAGCGAATGGACTGGGGAGACCCAGTACTTC	CASSEWTGETQYF
TRBV6-4	TRBD2	few	TRBJ2-2	TGTGCCAGCAGTGAGGGACTAGTCACCGGGGAGCTGTTTTTT	CASSEGLVTGELFF
TRBV12-3/TRBV12-4	NA	many	TRBJ2-1	TGTGCCAGCAGCCCTACTCTTCAACTAGCGTGGCGAGGGGGTGAGCAGTTCTTC	CASSPTLQLAWRGGEQFF
TRBV6-2/TRBV6-3	TRBD2	many	TRBJ2-3	TGTGCCAGCAGTTACTCGGGCGGGAGGGCCAAGAATACGCAGTATTTT	CASSYSGGRAKNTQYF
TRBV6-1	NA	many	TRBJ1-1	TGTGCCAGCAGCAGGGGACCTGAAGCTTTCTTT	CASSRGPEAFF
TRBV10-3	TRBD2	NA	TRBJ2-2	TGTGCCATCAGTGAGTCGACACTAGCGGTCGGGGAGCTGTTTTTT	CAISESTLAVGELFF
TRBV28	NA	many	TRBJ1-1	TGTGCCAGCATTACGAACACTGAAGCTTTCTTT	CASITNTEAFF
TRBV7-9	NA	NA	TRBJ2-1	TGTGCCAGCAGCTTAGGGACGAGGCCCTCCTACAATGAGCAGTTCTTC	CASSLGTRPSYNEQFF
TRBV14	TRBD2	NA	TRBJ2-2	TGTGCCAGCAGCCGACGACTAGCGGGAGGGGATTACACCGGGGAGCTGTTTTTT	CASSRRLAGGDYTGELFF
TRBV28	NA	many	TRBJ1-2	TGTGCCAGCAGTCCGATGACAGATTCTTATGGCTACACCTTC	CASSPMTDSYGYTF
TRBV4-1	NA	NA	TRBJ2-5	TGCGCCAGCAGCCAAGAAGACAGCCAAGAGACCCAGTACTTC	CASSQEDSQETQYF
TRBV28	NA	many	TRBJ1-1	TGTGCCAGCAGTAGGACAGACGTACTACCCGCTTTCTTT	CASSRTDVLPAFF
TRBV6-2/TRBV6-3	NA	few	TRBJ1-5	TGTGCCAGCAGTTACTCGAGACTTTATAGCAATCAGCCCCAGCATTTT	CASSYSRLYSNQPQHF
TRBV27	NA	many	TRBJ1-2	TGTGCCAGCGGCTCTTCAGGCCGCTCGCATGGCTACACCTTC	CASGSSGRSHGYTF
TRBV2	NA	NA	TRBJ2-5	TGTGCCAGCAGGGCTGCCGGGACAACGGAGACCCAGTACTTC	CASRAAGTTETQYF
TRBV6-1	NA	many	TRBJ1-4	TGTGCCAGCAGTGATTCGGGTGCAACTAATGAAAAACTGTTTTTT	CASSDSGATNEKLFF
TRBV18	TRBD2	many	TRBJ2-7	TGTGCCAGCTCACCGACTAGCGGGTCAGAGGAGCAGTACTTC	CASSPTSGSEEQYF
TRBV19	TRBD2	many	TRBJ2-7	TGTGCCAGTAGTAAGGTAGCGGGAAGCTACGAGCAGTACTTC	CASSKVAGSYEQYF
TRBV20-1	TRBD1	many	TRBJ1-2	TGCAGTGCAAAGACAGGGGGCGCTGGCTACACCTTC	CSAKTGGAGYTF
TRBV6-6	TRBD1	NA	TRBJ1-5	TGTGCCAGCAGTTACTCAACAGGGGATCCTAATCAGCCCCAGCATTTT	CASSYSTGDPNQPQHF
TRBV28	NA	NA	TRBJ1-1	TGTGCCAGCACTGATGATAACACAGCTTCTGAAGCTTTCTTT	CASTDDNTASEAFF
TRBV27	NA	many	TRBJ1-1	TGTGCCAGCAGTAAAGGGGCCCCACAGGGAGGCCCTGAAGCTTTCTTT	CASSKGAPQGGPEAFF
TRBV11-3	TRBD1	few	TRBJ2-5	TGTGCCAGCAGCCCCGGGGGACAGGTGGAAGAGGCCCAGTACTTC	CASSPGGQVEEAQYF
TRBV28	TRBD1	many	TRBJ1-2	TGTGCCAGCAGGCCGGGACAGTATGGCTACACCTTC	CASRPGQYGYTF
TRBV20-1	NA	few	TRBJ1-5	TGCAGTGCTAGACCGCCCGCGGGCAATCAGCCCCAGCATTTT	CSARPPAGNQPQHF
TRBV6-1	TRBD2	many	TRBJ2-1	TGTGCCAGCAGGACGGGACTAGCGGGCTACAATGAGCAGTTCTTC	CASRTGLAGYNEQFF
TRBV20-1	NA	many	TRBJ2-5	TGCAGTGCTAGATTGACAGGACAAGAGACCCAGTACTTC	CSARLTGQETQYF
TRBV30	TRBD2	NA	TRBJ2-1	TGTGCCTGGGAAATAAGCGGGGCTAGTTATAGGCTGTTCTTC	CAWEISGASYRLFF
TRBV18	TRBD2	many	TRBJ2-1	TGTGCCAGCTCACCACGACTAGCCAATGAGCAGTTCTTC	CASSPRLANEQFF
TRBV18	TRBD1	many	TRBJ1-5	TGTGCCAGCTCACCCGTGACAGGGGGCTCAGGTCAGCCCCAGCATTTT	CASSPVTGGSGQPQHF
TRBV2	NA	NA	TRBJ2-7	TGTGCCAGCAGTAGAGGTGGCAGTACCTACGAGCAGTACTTC	CASSRGGSTYEQYF
TRBV12-3/TRBV12-4	NA	few	TRBJ1-5	TGTGCCAGCAGTTTAAGGGAGACCCCCCCCCAGCATTTT	CASSLRETPPQHF
TRBV19	TRBD1	many	TRBJ2-5	TGTGCCAGTAGTGCAACCGGGACAGGCCAAGAGACCCAGTACTTC	CASSATGTGQETQYF
TRBV3-1	NA	many	TRBJ2-4	TGTGCCAGCAGCCAAGATGCTGGTAGACTAGCCAAAAACATTCAGTACTTC	CASSQDAGRLAKNIQYF
TRBV19	TRBD1	NA	TRBJ2-7	TGTGCCACCGGACAGGGGGCGGGCGAGCAGTACTTC	CATGQGAGEQYF
TRBV6-1	NA	few	TRBJ2-3	TGTGCCAGCAGTCAGGAGCGGCGGAGCACAGATACGCAGTATTTT	CASSQERRSTDTQYF
TRBV5-6	TRBD2	NA	TRBJ2-1	TGTGCCAGCAGAGGGCGGGAGATCCTCGATGAGCAGTTCTTC	CASRGREILDEQFF